This TCR beta chain was obtained from a study of T cell responses to AZD1222 COVID-19 vaccine. About the research overall: Analysis merged second doses at about 4 or about 12 weeks.

This CDR3 contains 15 residues. Germline V gene data show CDR1 as SGHTA and CDR2 as FQGNSA. V was shortened by 5 bases and J by 9 bases, with 23 bases between the two germline ends. Findings and limits, study-wide: Donors, mostly white British, included more females; clonal diversity was possibly underestimated. The study found Spike-specific TCR breadth and depth rose after two AZD1222 doses.

A note on this clone: Its target is unknown.

Profiling relied on immunoSEQ multiplex PCR, and the TCRdb table lists in-frame clones only, not all of them. Of roughly 100,000 clones listed, 85% to 90% are singletons. The chain has TRBV7-2 and TRBJ2-7; D could derive from TRBD1 or TRBD2 (7 bases each). The clonotype comes from an adult in good health. Sample: peripheral blood, taken on day 0 of AZD1222 vaccination. CDR3 DNA sequence: TGTGCCAGCAGCCGGGGGGACAGTTCCCCTGATGGGCAGTACTTC. It codes for CASSRGDSSPDGQYF.